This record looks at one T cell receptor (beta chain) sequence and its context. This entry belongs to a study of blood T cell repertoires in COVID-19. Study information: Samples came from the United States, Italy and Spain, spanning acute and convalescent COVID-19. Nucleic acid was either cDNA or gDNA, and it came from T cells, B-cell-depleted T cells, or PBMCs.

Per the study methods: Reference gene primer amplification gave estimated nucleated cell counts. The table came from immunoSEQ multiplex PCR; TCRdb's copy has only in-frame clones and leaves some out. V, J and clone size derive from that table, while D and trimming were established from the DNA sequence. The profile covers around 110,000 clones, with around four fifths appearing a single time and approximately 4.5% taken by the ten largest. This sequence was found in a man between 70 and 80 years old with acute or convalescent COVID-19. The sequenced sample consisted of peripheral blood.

In DNA, the CDR3 is TGTGCCACCCCCGGGACAGGGGATTCACCCCTCCACTTT. Encoded protein: CATPGTGDSPLHF. The genes are TRBV24-1 and TRBJ1-6, with 10 bases lining up with TRBD1. The CDR3 is 13 residues long. Trimming took 9 bases from V and 8 from J; bases not matched to a gene: 3. Germline values: CDR1 KGHDR, CDR2 SFDVKD.